Listed below are T cell receptor beta chains from one sample, sequenced in a study of glioma-infiltrating T cells. TCRdb re-called the multiplex PCR reads through MiXCR, storing one row per CDR3 protein. Among about 130,000 distinct CDR3 sequences, around 25% were seen once, and the ten largest hold around a quarter. Sequences were obtained from glioma tissue, nonneoplastic brain tissue, or PBMCs (not recorded which). The receptors originated from a human donor with low-grade glioma or glioblastoma, undergoing nonglioma brain surgery, or in good health (not recorded which). CDR3s include the opening cysteine and the closing phenylalanine or tryptophan. A D gene is named only where the DNA matches it firmly.

CDR3aa	d_gene	v_gene	len
CASNPGGYSQPQHF	.	TRBV27	14
CASSMGILGVDSNQPKHF	.	TRBV19	18
CASSIHLRGETQYF	.	TRBV6-1	14
CASSGPGVTEAFF	.	TRBV28	13
CASSPMSGQGYGYTF	TRBD1	TRBV7-2	15
CASSVVRTSTEAFF	.	TRBV2	14
CAISGRDTGELFF	.	TRBV10-3	13
CASTNPPGAANYGYTF	.	TRBV19	16
CSARDVQRPAPTDTQYF	.	TRBV20-1	17
CASSSRGLANNQPQHF	.	TRBV12-3/TRBV12-4	16
CASSPRWAISNYGYTF	.	TRBV27	16
CASSASGGLDEQFF	.	TRBV7-9	14
CASSLNGLAEAFF	.	TRBV12-3/TRBV12-4	13
CASSQKTGDYGYTF	TRBD1	TRBV14	14
CASSQTGGNQPQHF	TRBD1	TRBV7-9	14
CASSPRAHPGNMNTEAFF	.	TRBV7-2	18
CATNTGVRDTQYF	TRBD1	TRBV24-1	13
CSARPPLNTEAFF	.	TRBV20-1	13
CASSQTPSSPLHF	.	TRBV7-9	13
CSARPSSGGNSPLHF	.	TRBV20-1	15
CASSYSRTASHNSPLHF	.	TRBV6-2/TRBV6-3	17
CANRGLAGVPSSYNEQFF	TRBD2	TRBV12-3/TRBV12-4	18
CSARSQRGGYEQFF	TRBD2	TRBV20-1	14
CASSLSVVLWSTNYGYTF	.	TRBV7-9	18
CASSYSGRSNQPQHF	.	TRBV6-6	15
CASSLGRTGKKETQYF	TRBD1	TRBV7-9	16
CASSWTGNQPQHF	TRBD1	TRBV28	13
CASSGRGMDTEAFF	.	TRBV6-1	14
CASTTGIPYNEQFF	.	TRBV11-2	14
CASSLWTSYNEQFF	.	TRBV7-9	14
CASSVGGEKLFF	.	TRBV27	12
CASSTIGAASTDTQYF	.	TRBV5-1	16
CASSPRGAASGNTIYF	.	TRBV27	16
CASRTLMGGPFPDTQYF	.	TRBV6-1	17
CASSEPTRNEQFF	.	TRBV6-1	13
CSARGQGADTQYF	TRBD1	TRBV20-1	13
CASSRTGGRNEQFF	TRBD2	TRBV7-3	14
CASSLAGPREDTQYF	.	TRBV5-1	15
CASSPDRGIYGYTF	TRBD1	TRBV4-2	14
CANFPPGLKSKTQYF	TRBD2	TRBV7-7	15
CATSRERGRYGYTF	.	TRBV15	14
CASSASMTGWDEQFF	.	TRBV19	15
CASSEDRGDTEAFF	.	TRBV2	14
CASSQGTIGNTIYF	.	TRBV14	14
CASSSTFGGGGDTQYF	TRBD2	TRBV7-2	16
CASRQGGTDTQYF	TRBD1	TRBV12-3/TRBV12-4	13
CSAPGQWDTDTQYF	.	TRBV20-1	14
CSARDERGGIYNEKFF	TRBD2	TRBV20-1	16
CASNLAASGARDTQYF	TRBD2	TRBV7-2	16
CASIPPGAEAFF	.	TRBV28	12
CASDRGLRETQYF	TRBD1	TRBV18	13
CATTQGASYNEQFF	TRBD1	TRBV24-1	14
CSARDWETSADTQYF	.	TRBV20-1	15
CATSDGDRGPSYNEQFF	TRBD1	TRBV24-1	17
CATLQGIDTEAFF	TRBD1	TRBV28	13
CSARGQGFRDTF	TRBD1	TRBV20-1	12
CATSREGMGRSSYNEQFF	.	TRBV15	18
CASQTGGNTIYF	TRBD1	TRBV25-1	12
CASRLGTGGRGSYNSPLHF	TRBD1	TRBV2	19